Each of the 9 T cell receptor beta chains below was sequenced from the same sample in a study of T cell clonality in common variable immunodeficiency. Notes on the study in general: Common variable immunodeficiency TCR beta sequences reportedly had fewer deletions and N-nucleotide insertions.

These receptors' antigens are unknown. Generated by immunoSEQ multiplex PCR, the TCRdb table keeps only in-frame clones and is missing some. The sample was found to contain roughly 39,000 clones, and every one recurs. The sequenced material came from peripheral blood mononuclear cells. Receptor source: a human donor with common variable immunodeficiency.

This clone occurred many times. The read halts 3 residues ahead of the CDR3 end, with the missing end drawn from the germline J gene. The J gene is TRBJ2-6, the V gene TRBV6-2 or TRBV6-3; TRBD1 matches at 9 bases. Germline V gene lookup returns CDR1 MNHEY and CDR2 SVGEGT. The CDR3 is 17 amino acids. The ends lost 6 bases at V and 0 bases at J; junction bases unmatched: 6. The CDR3 spells CASRRGTGNSGANVLTF. The CDR3 DNA, read in part, is TGTGCCAGCAGACGGGGGACAGGGAACTCTGGGGCCAACGTC.

This clone was picked up many times. The read terminates 3 residues before the CDR3 end, so the remaining end is supplied by the germline J gene. V is TRBV6-4 and J is TRBJ2-1; 7 positions agree with TRBD2. With 3 bases clipped from V and 3 bases from J, the junction kept 2 bases outside the gene matches. Germline CDR1 MRHNA, CDR2 SNTAGT. CDR3 size: 14 residues. CDR3 amino acids: CASSEVAGYNEQFF. Incomplete CDR3 DNA: TGTGCCAGCAGTGAAGTAGCGGGCTACAATGAG.

In its sample, this clone was seen many times. The read terminates 3 residues before the CDR3 end, so the remaining end is supplied by the germline J gene. V is TRBV29-1 and J is TRBJ2-7; D might be TRBD2 (5 bases). CDR3 length: 13 amino acids. V was trimmed by 4 bases and J by 0 bases, leaving 10 bases between them. Per germline, CDR1 SQVTM and CDR2 ANQGSEA. The CDR3 spells CSVGERSSYEQYF. CDR3 bases read: TGCAGCGTTGGGGAGCGGTCCTCCTACGAG.

As concerns this clone: The CDR3 extends 3 residues past the end of the read, so its final part is completed from the germline J gene. This chain uses TRBV2 with TRBJ2-2; 7 nucleotides match TRBD2. V dropped 6 bases and J dropped 4; count of bases not matched to a gene: 2. In germline, CDR1 is SNHLY, CDR2 FYNNEI. The CDR3 loop spans 13 amino acids. The sequenced part of the CDR3 DNA is TGTGCCAGCAGGCGGGGGACCACCGGGGAG. This codes for CASRRGTTGE. The full CDR3 is CASRRGTTGELFF.

This clone was detected a few times. The read is 3 residues too short to cover the CDR3 end, so that end is filled in from the germline J gene. The genes are TRBV5-1 and TRBJ1-6; maybe TRBD1 (6 bases). V shed 0 bases and J shed 7 bases, with 11 bases lying between them. Germline CDR1 is SGHRS and CDR2 is YFSETQ. The CDR3 covers 15 residues. The CDR3 loop is CASSLGAGDNSPLHF. The covered CDR3 bases are TGCGCCAGCAGCTTGGGGGCAGGGGACAATTCACCC. The full variable domain, with the rest looked up from reference TRBV5-1 and TRBJ1-6, is KAGVTQTPRYLIKTRGQQVTLSCSPISGHRSVSWYQQTPGQGLQFLFEYFSETQRNKGNFPGRFSGRQFSNSRSEMNVSTLELGDSALYLCASSLGAGDNSPLHFGNGTRLTVT.

This clone was counted ten times or more. From the germline J gene comes the end of the CDR3, since the read stops 3 residues before it. This chain uses TRBV7-2 with TRBJ2-1; D is undetermined. The V end lost 3 bases, the J end lost 9 bases, and 6 bases lay between the germline ends. The CDR3 totals 11 residues. CDR1 and CDR2 from the germline V gene are SGHTA and FQGNSA. Here the CDR3 reads CASSLRGEQFF. The part of the CDR3 DNA that was read is TGTGCCAGCAGCTTGCGTGGTGAG. Full variable domain (outside the CDR3, taken from reference TRBV7-2 and TRBJ2-1): GAGVSQSPSNKVTEKGKDVELRCDPISGHTALYWYRQSLGQGLEFLIYFQGNSAPDKSGLPSDRFSAERTGGSVSTLTIQRTQQEDSAVYLCASSLRGEQFFGPGTRLTVL.

This clone was recorded at least ten times. The CDR3 end falls 3 residues outside the read, so it is completed with the germline J gene. The gene calls are TRBV4-2 and TRBJ2-1, with a weak D call TRBD1 (5 bases). The CDR3 has 14 amino acids. Trimming took 0 bases from V and 7 from J, leaving 10 bases between them. Germline V gives CDR1 LGHNA, CDR2 YNFKEQ. Incomplete CDR3 DNA: TGTGCCAGCAGCCAAGAGCGGTACAGGAATGAG. Protein sequence: CASSQERYRNE. The CDR3 in full is CASSQERYRNEQFF.

This clone was detected only a few times. Sequencing ends 3 residues short of the CDR3 end; the germline J gene provides the rest. The chain carries TRBV7-2 and TRBJ1-6; no clear D. V lost 6 bases to trimming and J lost 9 bases, with 15 bases between them. The CDR3 consists of 14 residues. Germline CDR1 SGHTA, CDR2 FQGNSA. The CDR3 sequence: CASRGTLQASPLHF. CDR3 bases read: TGTGCCAGCAGGGGTACACTTCAGGCTTCACCC.

As regards this clone: The CDR3 is cut off 3 residues early in the read; its end comes from the germline J gene. The J gene is TRBJ2-1, the V gene TRBV29-1, with 8 bases fitting TRBD1. The CDR3 is 13 amino acids. The V gene's germline CDR1 is SQVTM and CDR2 ANQGSEA. J was trimmed by 9 bases and V by 2 bases; bases with no gene match: 6. The CDR3: CSVELDRAREQFF. The CDR3 bases that were read are TGCAGCGTTGAACTGGACAGGGCGCGTGAG.